Listed below are T cell receptor beta chains from one sample, sequenced in a study of T cells in Graves' hyperthyroidism and ophthalmopathy. Each CDR3 protein gets one entry after TCRdb re-called the multiplex PCR reads with MiXCR. The profile shows approximately 300,000 distinct CDR3 sequences, about 17% of them singletons. Sequenced sample: blood. Receptor source: a woman aged 55-69 years with Graves' ophthalmopathy. Each CDR3 is given with its conserved first and last residue. D genes are given only for firm matches. A clone size is listed for some rows: how often the clone was seen (once, few, many), or a class if it is expanded.

>TRBV12-3/TRBV12-4|TRBJ2-1|TRBD1|-
TGTGCCAGCAGTCTCACGGACAGGGGAGTCAATGAGCAGTTCTTC
CASSLTDRGVNEQFF
>TRBV5-8|TRBJ1-1|-|many
TGTGCCAGCAGCAAAGGGCAGGGGACTTTGAACACTGAAGCTTTCTTT
CASSKGQGTLNTEAFF
>TRBV7-9|TRBJ1-6|-|-
TGTGCCAGCAGCTTAGAGCGCGGCACGGCACCCCTCCACTTT
CASSLERGTAPLHF
>TRBV10-3|TRBJ2-1|-|-
TGTGCCATCAGTGGAGAGTCGGAGCAGTTCTTC
CAISGESEQFF
>TRBV6-1|TRBJ1-1|-|many
TGTGCCAGCAGACAGAACACTGAAGCTTTCTTT
CASRQNTEAFF
>TRBV28|TRBJ1-5|-|many
TGTGCCAGCAGCACAGGGTCCGTCAATCAGCCCCAGCATTTT
CASSTGSVNQPQHF
>TRBV12-3/TRBV12-4|TRBJ1-1|TRBD1|many
TGTGCCAGCAGTCGGATTAGGACAGGAGTCACTGGGAAGGCTGAAGCTTTCTTT
CASSRIRTGVTGKAEAFF
>TRBV27|TRBJ2-3|TRBD2|-
TGTGCCAGCAGTTTATTCCCTAATAGCGGGAGAGGAAATACGCAGTATTTT
CASSLFPNSGRGNTQYF
>TRBV3-1|TRBJ2-3|TRBD2|many
TGTGCCAGCAGCCAGGGCGGGAGCACCTCGGGTACGCAGTATTTT
CASSQGGSTSGTQYF
>TRBV5-1|TRBJ2-3|TRBD2|many
TGCGCCAGCAGCCCATTCCCACTAGCGGAACCAGATACGCAGTATTTT
CASSPFPLAEPDTQYF
>TRBV24-1|TRBJ2-3|-|-
TGTGCCACCAGTGGTCCGTCAGGGCGAGGCGCAGATACGCAGTATTTT
CATSGPSGRGADTQYF
>TRBV19|TRBJ1-1|-|-
TGTGCCACCGGGGGGTCCCTGAACACTGAAGCTTTCTTT
CATGGSLNTEAFF
>TRBV5-1|TRBJ2-7|-|many
TGCGCCAGCAGCTTTGGTCGGGTGGAATTGTACGAGCAGTACTTC
CASSFGRVELYEQYF
>TRBV29-1|TRBJ2-1|TRBD1|few
TGCAGCGCAACGGGACAGAGCTCCTACAATGAGCAGTTCTTC
CSATGQSSYNEQFF
>TRBV15|TRBJ1-2|TRBD1|-
TGTGCCACCAGCCAAGACAGGGGGCGCGGCTACACCTTC
CATSQDRGRGYTF
>TRBV27|TRBJ1-2|-|many
TGTGCCAGCAGTCTACGATTCGGTATCTATGGCTACACCTTC
CASSLRFGIYGYTF
>TRBV11-2|TRBJ2-5|-|many
TGTGCCAGCAGCCCCGATGAAGACGGTCCTCTACGGGGAGAGACCCAGTACTTC
CASSPDEDGPLRGETQYF
>TRBV28|TRBJ2-3|-|few
TGTGCCAGCAGCCCCCTACCGGTCGCAGATACGCAGTATTTT
CASSPLPVADTQYF
>TRBV7-2|TRBJ2-7|TRBD2|many
TGTGCCAGCAGCCACCTAGTACTAGCGGGAGAGGACGAGCAGTACTTC
CASSHLVLAGEDEQYF
>TRBV20-1|TRBJ1-6|-|-
TGCAGTGCTAGGGACATAAATTCACCCCTCCACTTT
CSARDINSPLHF
>TRBV28|TRBJ2-5|-|many
TGTGCCAGCAGTTTTGGGGTGTTGGAGACCCAGTACTTC
CASSFGVLETQYF
>TRBV19|TRBJ2-5|-|-
TGTGCCAGTAGTATGGTGGGGGTTTGGGAGACCCAGTACTTC
CASSMVGVWETQYF
>TRBV20-1|TRBJ2-7|-|few
TGCAGTGCTCCCTCTAGTAGTACCGCCGAGCAGTACTTC
CSAPSSSTAEQYF
>TRBV19|TRBJ2-7|TRBD1|-
TGTGCCAGTAGTATAGGGGGGACAGGGCCTACCGAGCAGTACTTC
CASSIGGTGPTEQYF
>TRBV7-9|TRBJ1-5|TRBD1|few
TGTGCCAGCAGCCCAATCGGGGACAGAAATCAGCCCCAGCATTTT
CASSPIGDRNQPQHF
>TRBV4-1|TRBJ2-3|-|few
TGCGCCAGCAGCCAAGAGGAGGGGGGAACGCAGTATTTT
CASSQEEGGTQYF
>TRBV7-2|TRBJ2-7|-|-
TGTGCCAGCAGTCTTCCAGGGGACGAGCAGTACTTC
CASSLPGDEQYF